This T cell receptor (beta chain) was captured by sequencing in a study of blood T cell repertoires in COVID-19. The wider study: Italy, Spain and the United States were the sources of the convalescent and acute COVID-19 samples. Sample material is recorded as cDNA or gDNA derived from T cells, B-cell-depleted T cells, or PBMCs.

Original analysis: Counts of nucleated cells, estimated from reference gene primer amplification, were obtained. Profiling relied on immunoSEQ multiplex PCR, and the TCRdb table lists in-frame clones only, not all of them. The V and J calls and clone size come from that table; D and trimming were worked out from the DNA. The table shows around 81,000 clones, with 75% to 85% occurring only once. This TCR derives from a man older than 75 with acute or convalescent COVID-19. The source material was peripheral blood.

CDR3 coding DNA: TGTGCCAGCAGCTTAAGTTCTTCGGGACTAGCGGGTTACAATGAGCAGTTCTTC. This encodes CASSLSSSGLAGYNEQFF. V and J are TRBV7-3 and TRBJ2-1; 12 nucleotides line up with TRBD2. The junction had 8 bases not matched to a gene; V was cut back by 1 base and J by 4 bases. The germline gives CDR1 SGHTA, CDR2 FQGTGA. The CDR3 contains 18 residues.